Listed below are T cell receptor beta chains from one sample, sequenced in a study of STAT3 mutations in large granular lymphocyte leukemia. TCRdb keeps only in-frame clones here, not all; method: immunoSEQ multiplex PCR. The sample gives around 13,000 clones, about 92% of which show up once; around 33% is in the top ten. Sequencing was done on a sample of peripheral blood mononuclear cells. These receptors were taken from a man aged 40-55 years with T-cell large granular lymphocyte leukemia. Some clones in this sample may be carry-over from other donors' samples. The CDR3 runs from the conserved cysteine through the conserved F or W.

TRBJ2-1 TRBV5-1 CASSLVTSGGHEQFF
TRBJ1-1 TRBV4-3 CASSQERERGCMNTEAFF
TRBJ1-3 TRBV4-1 CASSQDWQNTIYF
TRBJ2-3 TRBV19 CASRHGSTDTQYF
TRBJ2-7 TRBV29-1 CSVEDLSEQYF
TRBJ2-1 TRBV5-1 CASSPRLQGNSYNEQFF
TRBJ2-2 TRBV7-2 CASSLARDRGSGELFF
TRBJ2-7 TRBV11-2 CASSPSSYEQYF
TRBJ2-4 TRBV7-9 CASSSTGSLAKNIQYF
TRBJ2-5 TRBV7-9 CASSLADRGRETQYF
TRBJ2-1 TRBV6-6 CASSYTNEQFF
TRBJ1-4 TRBV4-2 CASSQGEGLSTNEKLFF
TRBJ1-2 TRBV2 CASSEEGYGYTF
TRBJ2-7 TRBV5-4 CASSLVIQGQSEQYF
TRBJ2-5 TRBV7-2 CASSLVGKETQYF
TRBJ2-3 TRBV19 CASSRLAGTDTQYF
TRBJ1-6 TRBV7-9 CASSLTTFRDRAMSPLHF